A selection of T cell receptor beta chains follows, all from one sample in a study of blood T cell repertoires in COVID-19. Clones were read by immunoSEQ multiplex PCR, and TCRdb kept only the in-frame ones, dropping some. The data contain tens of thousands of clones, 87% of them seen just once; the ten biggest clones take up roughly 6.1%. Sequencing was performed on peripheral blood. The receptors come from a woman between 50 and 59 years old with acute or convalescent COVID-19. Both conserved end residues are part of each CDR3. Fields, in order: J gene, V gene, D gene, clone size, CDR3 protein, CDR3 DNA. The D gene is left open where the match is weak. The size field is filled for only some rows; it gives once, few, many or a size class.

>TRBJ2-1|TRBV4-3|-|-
CASSDYTRGNNEQFF
TGCGCCAGCAGCGACTACACCAGGGGCAACAATGAGCAGTTCTTC
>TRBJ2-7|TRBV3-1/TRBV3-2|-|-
CASSQGLYEQYF
TGTGCCAGCAGCCAAGGGCTGTACGAGCAGTACTTC
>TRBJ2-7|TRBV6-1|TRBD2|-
CASSDPGTSGRYEQYF
TGTGCCAGCAGTGACCCCGGGACTAGCGGGAGATACGAGCAGTACTTC
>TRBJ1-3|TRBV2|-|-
CASSGSGAGNTIYF
TGTGCCAGCAGTGGCTCCGGGGCTGGAAACACCATATATTTT
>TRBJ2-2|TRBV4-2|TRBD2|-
CASSQDLAETGELFF
TGTGCCAGCAGCCAAGATCTAGCGGAGACCGGGGAGCTGTTTTTT
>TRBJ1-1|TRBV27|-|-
CASSYTANTEAFF
TGTGCCAGCAGTTACACAGCGAACACTGAAGCTTTCTTT
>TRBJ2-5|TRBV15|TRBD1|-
CATNHDDRGRQETQYF
TGTGCCACCAACCACGACGACAGGGGGCGGCAAGAGACCCAGTACTTC
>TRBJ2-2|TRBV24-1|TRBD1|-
CATAPGQSTGELFF
TGTGCCACCGCCCCGGGACAGAGCACCGGGGAGCTGTTTTTT
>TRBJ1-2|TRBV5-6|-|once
CASSPGKGYTF
TGTGCCAGCAGTCCGGGGAAGGGCTACACCTTC
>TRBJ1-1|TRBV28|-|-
CASSPPGTEAFF
TGTGCCAGCAGTCCCCCCGGCACTGAAGCTTTCTTT
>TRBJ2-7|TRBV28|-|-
CASSLGGIGNGEQYF
TGTGCCAGCAGTTTAGGCGGGATTGGAAACGGTGAGCAGTACTTC
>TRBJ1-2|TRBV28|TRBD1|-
CASSSGTGKFGDGYTF
TGTGCCAGCAGCTCCGGGACAGGAAAATTTGGCGACGGCTACACCTTC
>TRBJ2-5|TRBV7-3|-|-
CASSLTQGGTQYF
TGTGCCAGCAGCTTAACGCAAGGGGGGACCCAGTACTTC
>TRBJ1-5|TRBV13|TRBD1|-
CASSSRGVSHQPQHF
TGTGCCAGCAGCTCCAGGGGGGTTTCACATCAGCCCCAGCATTTT
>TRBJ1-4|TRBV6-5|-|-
CASRRSGATNEKLFF
TGTGCCAGCAGAAGATCAGGTGCAACTAATGAAAAACTGTTTTTT
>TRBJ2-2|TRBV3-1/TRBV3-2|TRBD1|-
CASSQAGTGSTGELFF
TGTGCCAGCAGCCAAGCCGGGACAGGGAGCACCGGGGAGCTGTTTTTT
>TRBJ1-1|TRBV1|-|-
CTSSQHSRDTEAFF
TGCACCAGCAGCCAACATAGCCGGGACACTGAAGCTTTCTTT
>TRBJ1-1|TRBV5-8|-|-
CASSLDRVVAFF
TGTGCCAGCAGCTTGGACAGGGTGGTAGCTTTCTTT
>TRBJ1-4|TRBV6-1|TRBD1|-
CASSANPGGVVEKLFF
TGTGCCAGCAGTGCGAATCCAGGGGGAGTGGTTGAAAAACTGTTTTTT
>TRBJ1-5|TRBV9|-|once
CASSVGPETNQPQHF
TGTGCCAGCAGCGTAGGGCCAGAAACCAATCAGCCCCAGCATTTT
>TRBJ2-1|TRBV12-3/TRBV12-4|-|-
CASSTLGGEQFF
TGTGCCAGCAGTACGCTAGGTGGTGAGCAGTTCTTC
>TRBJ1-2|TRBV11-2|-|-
CASSLGLYYGYTF
TGTGCCAGCAGCTTAGGTCTGTACTATGGCTACACCTTC
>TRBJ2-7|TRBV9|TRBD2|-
CASSVTGTSGYEQYF
TGTGCCAGCAGCGTAACTGGGACTAGCGGCTACGAGCAGTACTTC
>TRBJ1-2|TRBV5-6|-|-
CASSLAWAGADGYTF
TGTGCCAGCAGCTTGGCCTGGGCAGGGGCTGATGGCTACACCTTC
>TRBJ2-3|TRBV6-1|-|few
CASSERTGTDTQYF
TGTGCCAGCAGTGAACGGACAGGCACAGATACGCAGTATTTT
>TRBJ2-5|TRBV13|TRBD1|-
CASSRQGGSEETQYF
TGTGCCAGCAGCCGACAGGGTGGATCCGAAGAGACCCAGTACTTC
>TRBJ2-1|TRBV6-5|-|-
CATQIRGDSYNEQFF
TGTGCCACACAAATCAGGGGTGACTCCTACAATGAGCAGTTCTTC
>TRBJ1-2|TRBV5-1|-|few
CASSLEGQSYGYTF
TGCGCCAGCAGCTTGGAAGGACAATCCTATGGCTACACCTTC